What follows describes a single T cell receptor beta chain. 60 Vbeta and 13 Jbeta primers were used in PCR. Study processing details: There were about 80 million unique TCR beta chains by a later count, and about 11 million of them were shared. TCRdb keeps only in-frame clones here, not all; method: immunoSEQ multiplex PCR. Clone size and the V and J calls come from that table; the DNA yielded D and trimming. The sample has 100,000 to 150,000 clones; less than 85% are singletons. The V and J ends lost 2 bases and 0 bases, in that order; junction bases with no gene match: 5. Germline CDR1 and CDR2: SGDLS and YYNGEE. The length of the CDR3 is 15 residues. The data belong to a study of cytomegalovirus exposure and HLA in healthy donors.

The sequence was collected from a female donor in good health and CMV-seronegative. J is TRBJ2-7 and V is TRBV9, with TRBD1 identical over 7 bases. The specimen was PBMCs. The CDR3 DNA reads TGTGCCAGCAGCGTCGGACAGGACCTCTCCTACGAGCAGTACTTC. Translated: CASSVGQDLSYEQYF.